These 30 T cell receptor beta chains came from one sample sequenced in a study of blood T cell repertoires in COVID-19. Profiled with immunoSEQ multiplex PCR; TCRdb holds only in-frame clones, not every one. The table shows 200,000 to 250,000 clones, with roughly nine tenths occurring only once. Sequenced input: peripheral blood. These TCRs come from a woman aged 45-65 years with COVID-19, enrolled during active disease.

This chain connects TRBV7-2 to TRBJ1-1; 7 nucleotides match TRBD1. V shed 5 bases, J shed 11 bases, and the junction held 11 bases outside the gene matches. The CDR3 is 13 amino acids. Germline loops: CDR1 SGHTA, CDR2 FQGNSA. The CDR3 loop reads CASSPVLTGTAFF. The CDR3 nucleotides read TGTGCCAGCAGCCCAGTACTGACAGGGACCGCTTTCTTT.

This clone has a single count. The V call is TRBV5-6, the J call TRBJ1-5, with 7 bases matching TRBD1. Germline loops: CDR1 SGHDT, CDR2 YYEEEE. With 0 bases clipped from V and 7 bases from J, the junction kept 4 bases outside the gene matches. CDR3 length: 14 amino acids. CDR3 loop: CASSLGGGEQPQHF. The CDR3 DNA reads TGTGCCAGCAGCTTGGGAGGGGGCGAACAGCCCCAGCATTTT.

This rearrangement joins TRBV19 to TRBJ1-5; 10 nucleotides align to TRBD1. Germline V lookup: CDR1 LNHDA, CDR2 SQIVND (reference sequence). The CDR3 runs to 17 residues. V was clipped by 3 bases and J by 0 bases; unmatched bases: 5. The CDR3 DNA reads as TGTGCCAGTAGTATCCGGGACAGGGGTACTAGCAATCAGCCCCAGCATTTT. Translated: CASSIRDRGTSNQPQHF.

The sample holds one count of this clone. The rearrangement joins TRBV5-4 to TRBJ1-1; tentative D call: TRBD1 (6 bases). Germline CDR1 SGHNT, CDR2 YYREEE (reference sequence). The V and J ends lost 4 bases and 7 bases respectively, with 17 bases between them. The CDR3 runs 14 residues. CDR3 residues: CASSPFRQASEAFF. The CDR3 DNA is TGTGCCAGCAGCCCTTTTAGACAGGCTAGTGAAGCTTTCTTT. Combining the CDR3 with reference TRBV5-4 and TRBJ1-1 gives the whole variable domain ETGVTQSPTHLIKTRGQQVTLRCSSQSGHNTVSWYQQALGQGPQFIFQYYREEENGRGNFPPRFSGLQFPNYSSELNVNALELDDSALYLCASSPFRQASEAFFGQGTRLTVV.

This chain connects TRBV18 to TRBJ2-3; D remains ambiguous. Per the germline V gene, CDR1 is KGHSH and CDR2 is LQKENI. This CDR3 has 12 residues. V was pared by 6 bases and J by 4 bases, with 8 bases between. This CDR3 is CASSPRADTQYF. Here the CDR3 DNA reads TGTGCCAGCTCGCCCCGGGCAGATACGCAGTATTTT. Full variable domain (missing parts from reference TRBV18 and TRBJ2-3): NAGVMQNPRHLVRRRGQEARLRCSPMKGHSHVYWYRQLPEEGLKFMVYLQKENIIDESGMPKERFSAEFPKEGPSILRIQQVVRGDSAAYFCASSPRADTQYFGPGTRLTVL.

The chain couples TRBV29-1 to TRBJ2-2, with D unresolved. The ends were cut back, 4 bases at V and 0 bases at J, with 6 bases in the middle. Germline CDR1 reads SQVTM; CDR2 reads ANQGSEA. This CDR3 spans 13 amino acids. In DNA, the CDR3 is TGCAGCGTTGGCCAGACGAACACCGGGGAGCTGTTTTTT. Protein product: CSVGQTNTGELFF.

The chain has TRBV24-1 and TRBJ2-3; 8 nucleotides line up with TRBD2. V lost 7 bases to trimming and J lost 5 bases; unmatched junction nucleotides: 10. Germline V CDR1 and CDR2: KGHDR, SFDVKD. The CDR3 runs to 15 residues. CDR3 nucleotide sequence: TGTGCCACCAGGGGAACGGGGGGGCAAGGAGATACGCAGTATTTT. Translating it yields CATRGTGGQGDTQYF.

This clone came up once. The chain links TRBV11-1 to TRBJ2-2; 12 nucleotides line up with TRBD2. Germline CDR1 SGHAT, CDR2 FQDESV (reference sequence). This CDR3 has 16 amino acids. V lost 6 bases to trimming and J lost 3 bases; unmatched junction nucleotides: 5. The CDR3 DNA sequence: TGTGCCAGCAGTTCCAGACTAGCGGGGGACACCGGGGAGCTGTTTTTT. Encoded protein: CASSSRLAGDTGELFF.

The chain links TRBV6-1 to TRBJ1-6; the D gene is possibly TRBD1 (5 bases). Trimming left V 2 bases short and J 5 bases short, with 13 bases between. The CDR3 contains 16 residues. The V gene's germline CDR1 is MNHNS and CDR2 SASEGT. CDR3 amino acids: CASSESRGGNNSPLHF. CDR3 nucleotides: TGTGCCAGCAGTGAATCGCGGGGGGGAAATAATTCACCCCTCCACTTT.

The chain joins TRBV4-1 to TRBJ2-3; no clear D. V was trimmed by 1 base and J by 2 bases, leaving 7 bases between them. The V gene's germline CDR1 is MGHRA and CDR2 YSYEKL. The CDR3 spans 14 residues. The CDR3 sequence: CASSQGRVTDTQYF. The CDR3 DNA sequence: TGCGCCAGCAGCCAAGGTAGAGTCACAGATACGCAGTATTTT.

V usage is TRBV12-5 and J usage is TRBJ1-2, with D uncertain. The CDR3 contains 11 residues. Between the trimmed V and J ends, which lost 7 bases and 6 bases, there was a span of 9 bases. Looked up from germline, CDR1 is LGHNT and CDR2 is FRNRAP. CDR3 protein: CASDHQDGYTF. CDR3 coding DNA: TGTGCTAGTGACCATCAGGATGGCTACACCTTC. The whole variable domain, filled in from reference TRBV12-5 and TRBJ1-2, reads DARVTQTPRHKVTEMGQEVTMRCQPILGHNTVFWYRQTMMQGLELLAYFRNRAPLDDSGMPKDRFSAEMPDATLATLKIQPSEPRDSAVYFCASDHQDGYTFGSGTRLTVV.

This clone has more than one count but fewer than ten. The gene calls are TRBV2 and TRBJ1-6, with 8 nucleotides matching TRBD1. CDR3 size: 15 residues. The V segment lost 9 bases and the J segment 7 bases; nucleotides outside the gene matches: 11. The germline V gene encodes CDR1 SNHLY and CDR2 FYNNEI. CDR3 loop: CASTWTGINNSPLHF. The DNA of the CDR3 is TGTGCCAGTACCTGGACAGGGATCAACAATTCACCCCTCCACTTT.

V and J are TRBV19 and TRBJ2-1, with D perhaps matching TRBD1 (6 bases). This CDR3 contains 13 residues. V was trimmed by 3 bases and J by 6 bases, leaving 9 bases between them. In germline, CDR1 is LNHDA, CDR2 SQIVND (reference sequence). The CDR3 reads CASSMGHFNEQFF. The DNA of the CDR3 is TGTGCCAGTAGTATGGGACACTTCAATGAGCAGTTCTTC.

The rearrangement links TRBV2 to TRBJ2-7; D uncertain. The CDR3 covers 13 residues. V lost 2 bases to trimming and J lost 0 bases, with 5 bases between them. Germline V CDR1 and CDR2: SNHLY, FYNNEI. The CDR3 loop reads CASSESLSYEQYF. Written as DNA, the CDR3 is TGTGCCAGCAGTGAATCCCTCTCCTACGAGCAGTACTTC.

The chain couples TRBV5-1 to TRBJ2-3; possibly TRBD1 for D (5 bases). The V gene lost 2 bases and the J gene lost 3 bases, with 13 bases spanning the gap. CDR1 is SGHRS and CDR2 is YFSETQ in the germline V gene. The CDR3 is 15 amino acids. The CDR3 region has the DNA TGCGCCAGCAGCTTTTGGGGCGGTGGTACAGATACGCAGTATTTT. Translation gives CASSFWGGGTDTQYF.

V gene TRBV11-3 combines with J gene TRBJ1-3, with 7 bases that match TRBD1. Looked up from germline, CDR1 is SGHNT and CDR2 is YENEEA. The CDR3 runs 16 residues. Trimming took 7 bases from V and 1 from J; bases not matched to a gene: 10. The chain's CDR3 is CASTLTGSYSGNTIYF. The CDR3 DNA reads as TGTGCCAGCACCTTGACAGGGTCCTATTCTGGAAACACCATATATTTT.

The genes are TRBV28 and TRBJ1-5; the match to TRBD1 covers 9 bases. Germline values: CDR1 MDHEN, CDR2 SYDVKM. CDR3 length equals 13 residues. Trimming took 6 bases from V and 7 from J; bases not matched to a gene: 4. Here the CDR3 reads CASSLDRGQPQHF. Here the CDR3 DNA reads TGTGCCAGCAGCCTCGACAGGGGGCAGCCCCAGCATTTT.

This clone was counted between two and nine times. V is TRBV29-1 and J is TRBJ1-2; D not certain. CDR1 is SQVTM and CDR2 is ANQGSEA in the germline V gene. CDR3 length: 13 residues. With 5 bases removed from V and 8 bases from J, the gap between germline ends came to 18 bases. The CDR3: CSVITAPREGYTF. The CDR3 DNA reads TGCAGCGTTATAACAGCCCCGAGGGAAGGCTACACCTTC.

V usage is TRBV21-1 and J usage is TRBJ2-7; no check of the table's D call, TRBD1, against the DNA was made. TRBV21-1 counts as a pseudogene. The CDR3 loop spans 19 amino acids. The CDR3, as DNA: TGTGCCAGCAGCAAAGCTCAGGGGGTTCTCGACTCCATGGACTGCGAGCAGTACTTC. Protein product: CASSKAQGVLDSMDCEQYF.

The chain combines TRBV7-9 with TRBJ2-2, with 7 bases aligning to TRBD1. The V gene end was trimmed by 3 bases and the J gene end by 1 base; junction bases not matched to a gene: 2. CDR1 and CDR2 from the germline V gene are SEHNR and FQNEAQ (reference sequence). The CDR3 length is 15 residues. The CDR3 here is CASSLRTGNTGELFF. The DNA for the CDR3 is TGTGCCAGCAGCTTGAGGACAGGGAACACCGGGGAGCTGTTTTTT.

A single count supports this clone. V gene TRBV15 combines with J gene TRBJ2-7; tentative D call: TRBD2 (6 bases). The CDR3 sequence is 12 residues long. With 11 bases removed from V and 4 bases from J, the gap between germline ends came to 15 bases. Germline loops: CDR1 LNHNV, CDR2 YYDKDF (reference sequence). CDR3 coding DNA: TGTGCCTTCGGCCGGGGGAGGTACGAGCAGTACTTC. Amino acids: CAFGRGRYEQYF.

V and J are TRBV28 and TRBJ2-7; D might be TRBD2 (6 bases). Germline V gene data show CDR1 as MDHEN and CDR2 as SYDVKM. The CDR3 is made up of 14 amino acids. In DNA form, the CDR3 reads TGTGCAAGCCAACCGCGGGGTGTTCCCCACGAGCAGTACTTC. Translated, it gives CASQPRGVPHEQYF.

This sequence joins TRBV3-1 (or the pseudogene TRBV3-2) and TRBJ1-4; D uncertain. V was clipped by 6 bases and J by 5 bases, with 4 bases between them. The CDR3 loop spans 11 amino acids. Germline V gene data show CDR1 as LGHDT and CDR2 as YNNKEL (reference sequence). In nucleotides, the CDR3 is TGTGCCAGCAGTGAGAATGAAAAACTGTTTTTT. Translating it yields CASSENEKLFF.

The chain carries TRBV19 and TRBJ1-4; 7 nucleotides agree with TRBD1. Trimming at V came to 4 bases and at J to 7 bases, leaving 3 bases not matched to a gene. The CDR3 is 13 amino acids. Germline lookup yields CDR1 LNHDA and CDR2 SQIVND (reference sequence). CDR3 nucleotides: TGTGCCAGTAGTACACAGGGGACTGAAAAACTGTTTTTT. Translated: CASSTQGTEKLFF.

The V gene is TRBV3-1 (or the pseudogene TRBV3-2), the J gene TRBJ2-3, with D perhaps matching TRBD2 (7 bases). The V end was cut by 3 bases, the J end by 4 bases, with 14 bases between. This CDR3 has 15 residues. Germline V CDR1 and CDR2: LGHDT, YNNKEL (reference sequence). The CDR3 DNA is TGTGCCAGCAGCCAGGGGGGGCCGGGCGCAGATACGCAGTATTTT. It codes for CASSQGGPGADTQYF.

This chain uses TRBV6-1 with TRBJ1-2; tentatively, D is TRBD1 (5 bases). This CDR3 spans 15 amino acids. V gave up 3 bases and J gave up 4 bases, with 15 bases separating them. CDR1 is MNHNS and CDR2 is SASEGT in the germline V gene. For the CDR3, the DNA is TGTGCCAGCAGTGATAATAGAAGGGGCGGCTATGGCTACACCTTC. This codes for CASSDNRRGGYGYTF.

The rearrangement uses TRBV3-1 (or the pseudogene TRBV3-2) and TRBJ1-1; D may be TRBD1 (5 bases). The CDR3 extends over 12 amino acids. Trimming stripped 4 bases from V and 4 bases from J, with 7 bases between. Germline CDR1 reads LGHDT; CDR2 reads YNNKEL (reference sequence). Here the CDR3 reads CASSRGATEAFF. The DNA of the CDR3 is TGTGCCAGCAGCCGCGGGGCCACTGAAGCTTTCTTT.

The gene calls are TRBV7-3 and TRBJ2-1; 10 bases match TRBD2. This CDR3 has 16 amino acids. Looked up from germline, CDR1 is SGHTA and CDR2 is FQGTGA. Trimming cost V 2 bases and J 5 bases; bases outside gene matches: 6. CDR3 sequence reads: CASSLLIAGGHNEQFF. CDR3 sequence (DNA): TGTGCCAGCAGCTTACTCATAGCGGGGGGTCACAATGAGCAGTTCTTC.

J is TRBJ1-2 and V is TRBV28, with TRBD1 matching over 9 bases. J gave up 4 bases and V 5 bases, and 8 bases lay outside the gene matches. The CDR3 length is 15 residues. CDR1 MDHEN and CDR2 SYDVKM come from the germline V gene. The chain's CDR3 is CASSTGDRVGYGYTF. CDR3 sequence (DNA): TGTGCCAGCAGTACGGGGGACAGGGTAGGCTATGGCTACACCTTC.

In this sample, this clone turned up a few times. CDR3 residues: CASSLNRPYGYTF. CDR3 sequence (DNA): TGTGCCAGCAGCTTGAACAGGCCCTATGGCTACACCTTC. This sequence joins TRBV5-6 and TRBJ1-2; a weak D match, TRBD1 (5 bases). Trimming stripped 1 base from V and 4 bases from J, with 8 bases between. CDR3 size: 13 residues. The V gene's germline CDR1 is SGHDT and CDR2 YYEEEE.